This T cell receptor (beta chain) is from a study of vaccination and CD4 T cells after COVID-19. Germline CDR1 is MRHNA and CDR2 is SNTAGT. V lost 2 bases and J lost 4, with 15 bases in between. The CDR3 runs to 16 residues. The Oncomine TCR Beta short-read assay was what sequenced the DNA obtained from cultured CD4+ T cells. TCRdb re-derived calls from the PCR reads in MiXCR, one entry per CDR3 protein. The profile shows around 18,000 distinct CDR3 sequences, 44% of them singletons. About this clonotype itself: The antigen is undetermined.

The time point here: late sampling 161 to 241 days after vaccination in three convalescent patients. Treatment denoted: approximately 11-day PBMC culture with coronavirus spike peptide pools or control peptides (ViraFEST assay). PBMC cultures, at a few million cells per well, received 10 IU/ml IL-2 and roughly 9 ug/ml peptide pools. V is TRBV6-4 and J is TRBJ1-5, with D maybe TRBD1 (6 bases). This clonotype originated in a human donor who had recovered from COVID-19. The sample was CD4+ T cells from blood, cultured in vitro, taken about 7 months after SARS-CoV-2 vaccination. The CDR3 here is CASSDRDGQSNQPQHF. The CDR3 nucleotides are TGTGCCAGCAGTGACCGGGACGGACAGTCGAATCAGCCCCAGCATTTT.